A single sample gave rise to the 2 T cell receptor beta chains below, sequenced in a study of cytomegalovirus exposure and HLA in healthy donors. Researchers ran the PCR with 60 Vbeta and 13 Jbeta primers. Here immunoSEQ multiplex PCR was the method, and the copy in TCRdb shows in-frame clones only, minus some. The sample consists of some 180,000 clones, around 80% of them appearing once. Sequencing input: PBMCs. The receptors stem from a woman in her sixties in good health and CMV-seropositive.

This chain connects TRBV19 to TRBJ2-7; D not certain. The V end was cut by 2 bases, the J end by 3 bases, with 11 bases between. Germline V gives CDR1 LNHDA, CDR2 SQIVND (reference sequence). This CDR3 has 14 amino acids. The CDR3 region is CASSISFRYYEQYF. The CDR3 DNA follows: TGTGCCAGTAGTATAAGCTTCAGGTACTACGAGCAGTACTTC.

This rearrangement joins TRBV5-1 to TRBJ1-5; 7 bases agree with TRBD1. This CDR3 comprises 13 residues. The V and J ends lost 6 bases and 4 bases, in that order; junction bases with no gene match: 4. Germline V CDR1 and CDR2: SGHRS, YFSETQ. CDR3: CASKGGDNQPQHF. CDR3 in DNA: TGCGCCAGCAAAGGGGGCGATAATCAGCCCCAGCATTTT.